This T cell receptor beta chain was documented in a study of Graves' ophthalmopathy and Graves' hyperthyroidism. On the study more broadly: Peripheral blood was gathered at first diagnosis, ahead of any treatment whatsoever.

Orbital computed tomography, together with clinical symptoms, serum thyroxine, TRAb and thyroid ultrasound, was used for diagnosis. PBMCs were obtained from roughly 9.4 ml of fresh peripheral blood. This clonotype was counted ten times or more. As yet, its antigen is unknown. Points from the study as a whole: Most thyroid-expanded clonotypes exceeding 0.001 frequency were also found in blood.

Amplified material comprised TCR beta CDR3 regions derived from RNA transcripts. After a first-round RT-PCR with HTBI primers, a second-round multiplex PCR was run. TCRdb called the multiplex PCR reads again in MiXCR, with one record for every CDR3 protein. The data show about 370,000 distinct CDR3 sequences, 15% to 20% seen once. Germline V gene data show CDR1 as SGHRS and CDR2 as YFSETQ. V was pared by 4 bases and J by 3 bases, with 13 bases between. The CDR3 spans 14 residues. Material: peripheral blood. This sequence was found in a woman between 18 and 29 years old with Graves' ophthalmopathy. The rearrangement uses TRBV5-1 and TRBJ2-5; D uncertain. The CDR3 DNA reads as TGCGCCAGCAGCATTAGTAGGATGAAAGAGACCCAGTACTTC. Its translation: CASSISRMKETQYF.